This T cell receptor beta chain was sequenced for a study of response to subunit inactivated influenza vaccine. Each CDR3 protein gets one entry after TCRdb re-called the RT-PCR reads with MiXCR. The table records 630,000 or so distinct CDR3 sequences, approximately 14% of them present only once. The CDR3 has 12 amino acids. The V and J ends lost 1 base and 6 bases respectively, with 7 bases between them. Germline CDR1 DFQATT, CDR2 SNEGSKA (reference sequence). The TCR sequence derives from a man aged 50-60 years who received an inactivated influenza vaccine. The sequencing here drew on PBMCs from blood, taken roughly 12 days after vaccination. The chain joins TRBV20-1 to TRBJ2-1; D is unresolved. DNA for the CDR3: TGCAGTGCTAGAGGAACCCGCAATGAGCAGTTCTTC. As protein: CSARGTRNEQFF.